Shown below are 17 T cell receptor beta chains from a single sample sequenced in a study of persistence of HIV-infected CD4 T cells. The libraries were made with immunoSEQ version 4 in survey mode. The assay was immunoSEQ multiplex PCR, and TCRdb's table has in-frame clones only and misses some. This sample carries 50,000 or so clones, about 80% of them seen once, and the ten largest clones take 2.5% to 3.5%. Stimulation used 8.5 to 10 ug/mL lysate from CMV-infected fibroblasts. Memory cells lacking CD40L and CD69 with high CD45RO were sorted. Their specific antigens are unknown. The sample was CD4+ T cells sorted from PBMCs after approximately 20-hour stimulation, taken from a patient who received antiretroviral therapy. The receptor set was obtained from an adult man with HIV who was CMV-seropositive.

V and J are TRBV3-1 (or the pseudogene TRBV3-2) and TRBJ1-1, with D maybe TRBD1 (5 bases). The CDR3 loop spans 12 amino acids. V was shortened by 3 bases and J by 5 bases, with 7 bases between the two germline ends. CDR1 and CDR2 from the germline V gene are LGHDT and YNNKEL (reference sequence). This CDR3 reads CASSQGGTEAFF. The CDR3, as DNA: TGTGCCAGCAGCCAGGGGGGAACTGAAGCTTTCTTT.

This clone was seen more than once but under ten times. This chain connects TRBV9 to TRBJ2-1, with D unresolved. Germline loops: CDR1 SGDLS, CDR2 YYNGEE. V was pared by 0 bases and J by 5 bases, with 9 bases between. The CDR3 is 14 amino acids. The CDR3 coding sequence is TGTGCCAGCAGCGTAGGGTCCGGAAACAATGAGCAGTTCTTC. Protein: CASSVGSGNNEQFF.

In this sample, this clone turned up once. This rearrangement joins TRBV18 to TRBJ2-2; D remains ambiguous. The CDR3 extends over 15 amino acids. The germline gives CDR1 KGHSH, CDR2 LQKENI. Between the trimmed V and J ends, which lost 6 bases and 5 bases, there was a span of 16 bases. CDR3 amino acids: CASSNRAIGTGELFF. The CDR3 DNA is TGTGCCAGCTCCAACCGGGCCATCGGGACCGGGGAGCTGTTTTTT.

This clone was seen just once. V is TRBV15 and J is TRBJ2-3, with 7 bases that match TRBD2. This CDR3 has 12 amino acids. Trimming cost V 3 bases and J 6 bases; bases outside gene matches: 0. CDR1 is LNHNV, CDR2 YYDKDF, per germline (reference sequence). CDR3 protein: CATSRGGDTQYF. CDR3 bases: TGTGCCACCAGCAGGGGGGGGGATACGCAGTATTTT.

V gene TRBV3-1 (or the pseudogene TRBV3-2) combines with J gene TRBJ2-1, with D unresolved. CDR1 is LGHDT, CDR2 YNNKEL, per germline (reference sequence). V dropped 2 bases and J dropped 0 bases, with 8 bases sitting between them. The CDR3 contains 15 residues. Written as DNA, the CDR3 is TGTGCCAGCAGCCAACTCTTAGGCTCCTACAATGAGCAGTTCTTC. Protein sequence: CASSQLLGSYNEQFF.

This chain joins TRBV2 and TRBJ1-5; D possibly corresponds to TRBD1 (6 bases). CDR3 length equals 13 residues. V dropped 10 bases and J dropped 3 bases, with 13 bases sitting between them. The germline V gene encodes CDR1 SNHLY and CDR2 FYNNEI. CDR3 amino acids: CATSRDINQPQHF. In DNA form, the CDR3 reads TGTGCCACGTCCCGGGACATCAATCAGCCCCAGCATTTT.

This chain links TRBV20-1 with TRBJ2-3; D gene uncertain. The CDR3 extends over 14 amino acids. CDR1 is DFQATT, CDR2 SNEGSKA, per germline (reference sequence). V lost 3 bases and J lost 3, with 13 bases in between. CDR3: CSASVSLGTDTQYF. Here the CDR3 DNA reads TGCAGTGCTAGTGTAAGCTTGGGGACAGATACGCAGTATTTT.

The chain uses TRBV7-2 and TRBJ2-7; D might be TRBD1 (6 bases). The germline gives CDR1 SGHTA, CDR2 FQGNSA. The CDR3 is 14 residues long. Trimming cost V 4 bases and J 0 bases, with 10 bases left between them. The CDR3 reads CASSWDTSSYEQYF. The CDR3 DNA reads as TGTGCCAGCAGCTGGGACACTAGCTCCTACGAGCAGTACTTC. Full variable domain (outside the CDR3, taken from reference TRBV7-2 and TRBJ2-7): GAGVSQSPSNKVTEKGKDVELRCDPISGHTALYWYRQSLGQGLEFLIYFQGNSAPDKSGLPSDRFSAERTGGSVSTLTIQRTQQEDSAVYLCASSWDTSSYEQYFGPGTRLTVT.

The CDR3 DNA reads TGTGCCAGAAGCTTTGGACAGAAAAATCAGCCCCAGCATTTT. Translating gives CARSFGQKNQPQHF. V is TRBV5-3 and J is TRBJ1-5, with D possibly being TRBD1 (6 bases). TRBV5-3 is an open reading frame whose function is uncertain. The CDR3 spans 14 residues. The V end was cut by 2 bases, the J end by 4 bases, with 10 bases between.

CDR3 amino acids: CASSPGALSGGSNQPQHF. The CDR3 DNA follows: TGTGCCAGTTCTCCCGGGGCTCTATCTGGCGGGAGCAATCAGCCCCAGCATTTT. This chain uses TRBV2 with TRBJ1-5; perhaps TRBD1 as D (5 bases). Germline V gene sequence: CDR1 SNHLY, CDR2 FYNNEI. This CDR3 spans 18 amino acids. V shed 9 bases and J shed 1 base, with 25 bases lying between them.

This clone appeared a single time. The chain carries TRBV29-1 and TRBJ1-2, with TRBD1 identical over 7 bases. V gave up 4 bases and J gave up 8 bases; unmatched junction bases: 4. The CDR3 is 11 amino acids. Germline CDR1 and CDR2: SQVTM and ANQGSEA. Here the CDR3 reads CSVATGRGYTF. CDR3 coding DNA: TGCAGCGTTGCGACAGGGAGAGGCTACACCTTC.

In this sample, this clone turned up once. The chain combines TRBV7-2 with TRBJ2-7; 8 positions match TRBD2. Germline V gene lookup returns CDR1 SGHTA and CDR2 FQGNSA. The CDR3 length is 14 residues. Losses at the gene ends were 5 bases for V and 4 bases for J; bases not matched to a gene: 7. The CDR3 region is CASSPTSGWYEQYF. DNA of the CDR3: TGTGCCAGCAGCCCCACTAGCGGTTGGTACGAGCAGTACTTC.

With respect to this clone: The junction shows a germline mismatch at one end, possibly a read error. The chain is built from TRBV27 and TRBJ2-7; TRBD1 matches 8 bases. This CDR3 is 13 amino acids long. Germline loops: CDR1 MNHEY, CDR2 SMNVEV (reference sequence). The CDR3 nucleotides read TGTGCCAGCAGGTCTCGGGACAGGAGACGCACCGACTTC. Protein sequence: CASRSRDRRRTDF.

The count of this clone is one. The V gene is TRBV5-1, the J gene TRBJ2-5; the D gene is possibly TRBD2 (5 bases). Germline V lookup: CDR1 SGHRS, CDR2 YFSETQ. The CDR3 has 14 amino acids. Between the trimmed V and J ends, which lost 0 bases and 7 bases, there was a span of 13 bases. This CDR3 reads CASSLVATGRTQYF. The CDR3 nucleotides are TGCGCCAGCAGCTTGGTCGCTACTGGGAGGACCCAGTACTTC. The full variable domain, rest sourced from reference TRBV5-1 and TRBJ2-5, is KAGVTQTPRYLIKTRGQQVTLSCSPISGHRSVSWYQQTPGQGLQFLFEYFSETQRNKGNFPGRFSGRQFSNSRSEMNVSTLELGDSALYLCASSLVATGRTQYFGPGTRLLVL.

V is TRBV6-1 and J is TRBJ2-7; D assignment may be TRBD1 or TRBD2 (5 bases each). Germline lookup yields CDR1 MNHNS and CDR2 SASEGT. CDR3 length: 15 amino acids. V gave up 2 bases and J gave up 1 base, with 12 bases separating them. This CDR3 reads CASSERRRQSYEQYF. In nucleotides, the CDR3 is TGTGCCAGCAGTGAAAGGAGGAGACAGTCCTACGAGCAGTACTTC.

V and J are TRBV7-2 and TRBJ1-1; D is unresolved. Looked up from germline, CDR1 is SGHTA and CDR2 is FQGNSA. The CDR3 consists of 14 residues. The V and J ends lost 1 base and 6 bases respectively, with 12 bases between them. In DNA form, the CDR3 reads TGTGCCAGCAGCTTAGATGGGTGGACTGCTGAAGCTTTCTTT. Protein product: CASSLDGWTAEAFF.

The chain uses TRBV27 and TRBJ1-5; 12 bases map to TRBD1. J was trimmed by 2 bases and V by 5 bases; bases with no gene match: 13. CDR1 MNHEY and CDR2 SMNVEV come from the germline V gene (reference sequence). This CDR3 comprises 19 residues. The CDR3: CASSPRGTGGEWGNQPQHF. As DNA, the CDR3 is TGTGCCAGCAGTCCACGAGGGACAGGGGGCGAGTGGGGCAATCAGCCCCAGCATTTT.